The rows below give T cell receptor beta chains drawn from one sample of a study of CD8 T cells in Susac syndrome. TCRdb analysed the immunoSEQ multiplex PCR reads with MiXCR anew, one entry per CDR3 protein. The sample yields approximately 170,000 distinct CDR3 sequences, 90% to 95% seen once. Sequencing used CD4+ T cells from PBMCs. Every receptor here comes from a human donor in good health. Both conserved end residues are trimmed from each CDR3. The order of the fields is V gene, CDR3 protein.

>TRBV30
AWSVLVGESAEAF
>TRBV7-8
ASSSALPGGSYNEQF
>TRBV20-1
SAMGAGGRETQY
>TRBV6-5
ASSYSWTGDGEQF
>TRBV9
ASSPRTGFIGELF
>TRBV10-2
ASTTGVLKTQY
>TRBV27
ASSWDRAGEKLF
>TRBV7-3
ASSLGGFGTGVEQY
>TRBV19
ASSGGAGTDTQY
>TRBV29-1
SVEGGRGSNYGYT
>TRBV3-1
ASSQAGSADTQY
>TRBV2
ASSRVAGGGYGYT
>TRBV7-9
ASRTVPGNEQF
>TRBV6-5
ASRTGTSGTDTQY
>TRBV6-5
ASTTSGPSSYEQY
>TRBV7-2
ASSLARARLDGYT
>TRBV5-1
ASSPQPADNYGYT
>TRBV30
AWSVPGVTEAF
>TRBV24-1
ATSDVTNRETQY
>TRBV5-1
ASRRRDLEETQY
>TRBV6-1
ASSEAWRTNTGELF
>TRBV5-1
ASRLADSSYEQY
>TRBV6-2/TRBV6-3
ASSLLTIQETQY
>TRBV24-1
ATSDAGTGVWETQY
>TRBV10-3
AITPVQGGEAF
>TRBV15
ATSRDLASGGGSEQF
>TRBV20-1
RSGTPINTEAF
>TRBV29-1
SVEERELNSYEQY
>TRBV5-4
ASSLRQSSTDTQY
>TRBV3-1
ASSATSGRYNEQF
>TRBV7-2
ASGRGGSYNEQF
>TRBV24-1
ATSDRTGSSYNEQF
>TRBV5-1
ASSLPGYEQY
>TRBV19
ASSTGSNTEAF
>TRBV6-5
ASTEHPSYEQY
>TRBV5-1
ASGETVYEQY
>TRBV18
ASSPSWDGDKYGYT
>TRBV7-8
ASSLGTDSYT
>TRBV5-1
ASSLRTVQETQY
>TRBV20-1
SALGTVNEGLF
>TRBV12-3/TRBV12-4
ASSFQNWVLETQY
>TRBV11-2
ASSNNGRLRGQY
>TRBV11-2
ASSGGRGASTDTQY
>TRBV20-1
SASGRLRYNEQF
>TRBV5-1
ASTPRGGLSTGELF
>TRBV5-1
ASSFGEDYNEQF
>TRBV6-1
ASRTPGTGGSGELF
>TRBV5-1
ASSFWGQGDETQY
>TRBV12-3/TRBV12-4
ASRDSGYSTDTQY
>TRBV19
ASTRVGQETQY